Shown below are 18 T cell receptor beta chains from a single sample sequenced in a study of regulatory T cells in long-lasting Graves disease. Arm-PCR of CDR3 regions and iRepertoire HTBI primers were the basis on which TCR beta libraries were built. TCRdb passed the multiplex PCR reads through MiXCR, listing each CDR3 protein once. The sample records about 330,000 distinct CDR3 sequences, roughly 16% being singletons. Time point: newly diagnosed GD, antithyroid drugs for less than 3 months. Preparation of the TCR library used RNA extracted from PBMCs. This sample also belongs to another study, concerning T cells in Graves' hyperthyroidism and ophthalmopathy.

Here the sequenced sample was peripheral blood mononuclear cells (PBMCs), taken at new diagnosis, from a patient treated with antithyroid drugs. These receptors all stem from a woman aged 18-29 years with Graves disease.

On this clonotype: This likely came from a read error, as a far larger clone is one base away. The V gene is TRBV11-3, the J gene TRBJ2-3, with D uncertain. V dropped 8 bases and J dropped 4 bases, with 19 bases sitting between them. Germline V gives CDR1 SGHNT, CDR2 YENEEA. The CDR3 is 15 residues long. The DNA for the CDR3 is TGTGCCAGCGGCCAAACCAGCAGTCGCGCAGATACGCAGTATTTT. The encoded protein is CASGQTSSRADTQYF.

There are many counts of this clonotype. The chain combines TRBV28 with TRBJ2-7; no definite D call. Per germline, CDR1 MDHEN and CDR2 SYDVKM. V gave up 7 bases and J gave up 5 bases, with 15 bases separating them. The CDR3 loop spans 13 amino acids. The CDR3 region is CASKMTRWDEQYF. CDR3 DNA sequence: TGTGCCAGCAAAATGACAAGATGGGACGAGCAGTACTTC. Full variable domain (missing parts from reference TRBV28 and TRBJ2-7): DVKVTQSSRYLVKRTGEKVFLECVQDMDHENMFWYRQDPGLGLRLIYFSYDVKMKEKGDIPEGYSVSREKKERFSLILESASTNQTSMYLCASKMTRWDEQYFGPGTRLTVT.

The chain has TRBV12-5 and TRBJ2-1; D possibly corresponds to TRBD1 (6 bases). Germline V gene sequence: CDR1 LGHNT, CDR2 FRNRAP. V shed 1 base and J shed 5 bases, with 18 bases lying between them. The CDR3 contains 17 residues. CDR3 amino acids: CASGLGLGQGTNNEQFF. The DNA for the CDR3 is TGTGCTAGTGGTTTGGGGTTGGGGCAGGGGACCAACAATGAGCAGTTCTTC.

This clonotype was detected many times. The chain carries TRBV30 and TRBJ2-3; 7 bases line up with TRBD2. The CDR3 has 15 residues. The ends lost 2 bases at V and 0 bases at J; junction bases unmatched: 5. CDR1 GTSNPN and CDR2 SVGIG come from the germline V gene (reference sequence). This CDR3 reads CAWSPSGASTDTQYF. The CDR3 bases are TGTGCCTGGAGTCCCAGCGGGGCTAGCACAGATACGCAGTATTTT. Based on the CDR3 plus reference TRBV30 and TRBJ2-3, the full variable domain is SQTIHQWPATLVQPVGSPLSLECTVEGTSNPNLYWYRQAAGRGLQLLFYSVGIGQISSEVPQNLSASRPQDRQFILSSKKLLLSDSGFYLCAWSPSGASTDTQYFGPGTRLTVL.

This clonotype showed up many times. The rearrangement uses TRBV3-1 and TRBJ1-4; D perhaps matches TRBD1 (5 bases). With 2 bases removed from V and 9 bases from J, the gap between germline ends came to 16 bases. The CDR3 is made up of 15 amino acids. Looked up from germline, CDR1 is LGHDT and CDR2 is YNNKEL (reference sequence). Here the CDR3 reads CASSQMDTGGKKLFF. As DNA, the CDR3 is TGTGCCAGCAGCCAAATGGATACAGGCGGGAAAAAACTGTTTTTT.

The rearrangement links TRBV7-2 to TRBJ2-4, with a possible D match to TRBD1 (6 bases). The CDR3 loop spans 13 amino acids. Trimming removed 5 bases from V and 5 bases from J, with 10 bases in between. CDR1 and CDR2 (germline): SGHTA, FQGNSA. DNA for the CDR3: TGTGCCAGCAGCATTAAGGGGGAAAACATTCAGTACTTC. It translates to CASSIKGENIQYF.

In this sample, this clonotype turned up many times. The chain carries TRBV7-3 and TRBJ1-1; D not certain. Germline values: CDR1 SGHTA, CDR2 FQGTGA. This CDR3 has 13 residues. Trimming shortened V by 5 bases and J by 5 bases, and 12 bases separated the two germline ends. For the CDR3, the DNA is TGTGCCAGCAGCCGGGGAGGGCGTACTGAAGCTTTCTTT. This codes for CASSRGGRTEAFF.

There are many counts of this clonotype. The V gene is TRBV29-1, the J gene TRBJ2-7, with TRBD2 identical over 13 bases. With 3 bases clipped from V and 11 bases from J, the junction kept 13 bases outside the gene matches. The CDR3 is made up of 15 amino acids. Looked up from germline, CDR1 is SQVTM and CDR2 is ANQGSEA. This CDR3 is CSVEGGALAGGPEYF. For the CDR3, the DNA is TGCAGCGTTGAGGGGGGTGCACTAGCGGGAGGGCCGGAGTACTTC.

This clonotype was observed at least ten times. The chain has TRBV5-1 and TRBJ2-1, with D uncertain. CDR1 and CDR2 (germline): SGHRS, YFSETQ. V lost 4 bases and J 6 bases, leaving 14 bases between the germline ends. The CDR3 has 14 residues. The CDR3 region has the DNA TGCGCCAGCAGCGGAACCGACAATCTCAATGAGCAGTTCTTC. Residues: CASSGTDNLNEQFF.

In its sample, this clonotype was seen a few times. The chain is built from TRBV20-1 and TRBJ2-3, with 9 bases identical to TRBD2. Germline CDR1 is DFQATT and CDR2 is SNEGSKA (reference sequence). The CDR3 extends over 16 amino acids. V was pared by 0 bases and J by 4 bases, with 8 bases of the junction left unmatched. The chain's CDR3 is CSARDFSGSNADTQYF. DNA of the CDR3: TGCAGTGCTAGAGACTTTAGCGGGAGTAACGCAGATACGCAGTATTTT.

This clonotype was seen ten or more times. The chain recombines TRBV29-1 with TRBJ2-1; 8 nucleotides agree with TRBD1. This CDR3 is built from 16 residues. The V segment lost 0 bases and the J segment 0 bases; nucleotides outside the gene matches: 4. Germline values: CDR1 SQVTM, CDR2 ANQGSEA. The CDR3 sequence is CSVEEGTGGSYNEQFF. The CDR3 bases are TGCAGCGTTGAAGAAGGTACAGGGGGCTCCTACAATGAGCAGTTCTTC.

In this sample, this clonotype turned up many times. The genes are TRBV28 and TRBJ1-5; D may be TRBD1 (5 bases). Trimming removed 1 base from V and 6 bases from J, with 16 bases in between. This CDR3 is built from 16 residues. The V gene's germline CDR1 is MDHEN and CDR2 SYDVKM. The CDR3 bases are TGTGCCAGCAGTTTATCCGGGGGGGTTGCCGGTCAGCCCCAGCATTTT. This sequence encodes CASSLSGGVAGQPQHF.

Many counts were recorded for this clonotype. J is TRBJ2-1 and V is TRBV20-1; D is possibly TRBD2 (6 bases). With 0 bases removed from V and 2 bases from J, the gap between germline ends came to 17 bases. This CDR3 has 17 residues. In germline, CDR1 is DFQATT, CDR2 SNEGSKA (reference sequence). The CDR3 region is CSARDALIADTYNEQFF. The CDR3 DNA follows: TGCAGTGCTAGAGATGCCCTCATAGCGGATACCTACAATGAGCAGTTCTTC.

This clonotype was detected ten times or more. The chain's CDR3 is CASSPWTSGEGTDTQYF. DNA of the CDR3: TGTGCCAGCAGCCCCTGGACTAGCGGGGAGGGGACAGATACGCAGTATTTT. The chain employs TRBV7-6 and TRBJ2-3; 12 bases align to TRBD2. Germline assignment: CDR1 SGHVS and CDR2 FNYEAQ. The V segment lost 5 bases and the J segment 3 bases; nucleotides outside the gene matches: 9. This CDR3 spans 17 amino acids.

This clonotype was counted at least ten times. CDR3 sequence (DNA): TGTGCCAGCAGCTTAGCTAGCGGGAGGGAGTTCTACGAGCAGTACTTC. It translates to CASSLASGREFYEQYF. The V gene is TRBV11-2, the J gene TRBJ2-7; 12 bases match TRBD2. J lost 3 bases, V lost 1 base, and 4 bases had no gene match. Germline values: CDR1 SGHAT, CDR2 FQNNGV. The CDR3 covers 16 residues.

This clonotype showed up many times. This chain joins TRBV7-8 and TRBJ1-5; D not certain. CDR3 length: 14 amino acids. The germline V gene has CDR1 SGHVS and CDR2 FQNEAQ. With 7 bases removed from V and 10 bases from J, the gap between germline ends came to 20 bases. The CDR3 reads CASTRGGDGSPQHF. The CDR3 DNA reads as TGTGCCAGCACCAGAGGCGGAGACGGTTCACCCCAGCATTTT.

This clonotype occurred a few times. This clone may be a read error of a much larger clone one base away. This chain links TRBV27 with TRBJ2-7, with no clear D. The germline gives CDR1 MNHEY, CDR2 SMNVEV (reference sequence). Trimming stripped 3 bases from V and 2 bases from J, with 11 bases between. The CDR3 is 14 residues long. Here the CDR3 reads CASSLQVRAYEQYF. The CDR3 bases are TGTGCCAGCAGTTTGCAGGTCCGCGCCTACGAGCAGTACTTC.

This clonotype was picked up a small number of times. The chain links TRBV10-2 to TRBJ1-1; D uncertain. The CDR3 runs 12 residues. Trimming removed 3 bases from V and 8 bases from J, with 10 bases in between. The germline gives CDR1 WSHSY, CDR2 SAAADI. Here the CDR3 DNA reads TGCGCCAGCAGTGACGGAGGTAGGGAAGCTTTCTTT. Encoded protein: CASSDGGREAFF.